These 5 T cell receptor beta chains share one sample of origin, sequenced in a study of blood T cell repertoires in COVID-19. Generated by immunoSEQ multiplex PCR, the TCRdb table keeps only in-frame clones and is missing some. The sample contains 220,000 or so clones, more than 75% of which appear only once. Sequenced sample: PBMCs or T cells enriched from blood (not recorded which). The receptors shown here come from a woman aged 45 to 65 who had recovered from COVID-19.

The V and J genes are TRBV7-2 and TRBJ2-5, with TRBD2 matching 9 bases. Germline loops: CDR1 SGHTA, CDR2 FQGNSA. The CDR3 length is 15 residues. Germline trimming cut 3 bases from V and 1 base from J; bases unmatched to any gene: 3. CDR3 in amino acids: CASSLTSGVQETQYF. CDR3 DNA sequence: TGTGCCAGCAGCTTGACTAGCGGCGTCCAAGAGACCCAGTACTTC.

The chain is built from TRBV3-1 (or the pseudogene TRBV3-2) and TRBJ1-2; D possibly corresponds to TRBD1 (6 bases). The CDR3 extends over 13 amino acids. V was trimmed by 0 bases and J by 7 bases, leaving 9 bases between them. The V gene's germline CDR1 is LGHDT and CDR2 YNNKEL (reference sequence). DNA for the CDR3: TGTGCCAGCAGCCAAGACTTGACAGGTGGCTACACCTTC. Translated: CASSQDLTGGYTF.

The chain has TRBV6-5 and TRBJ2-1, with a weak D call TRBD2 (6 bases). Trimming left V 6 bases short and J 10 bases short, with 13 bases between. CDR1 MNHEY and CDR2 SVGAGI come from the germline V gene. This CDR3 is built from 12 residues. CDR3: CASRRTGLEQFF. In DNA form, the CDR3 reads TGTGCCAGCAGACGGACGGGACTGGAGCAGTTCTTC.

This sequence joins TRBV27 and TRBJ1-6, with a tentative D call TRBD1 (5 bases). V was cut by 6 bases and J by 7 bases, with 13 bases left in between. Germline CDR1 reads MNHEY; CDR2 reads SMNVEV (reference sequence). The CDR3 is 14 amino acids. The CDR3 DNA sequence: TGTGCCAGCAGAACTACAGGTGGGAATTCACCCCTCCACTTT. Amino acid sequence: CASRTTGGNSPLHF.

The CDR3 loop is CASSPRVGQGLNTEAFF. DNA for the CDR3: TGTGCCAGCAGCCCAAGGGTGGGACAGGGTCTGAACACTGAAGCTTTCTTT. This chain uses TRBV7-8 with TRBJ1-1; 9 positions match TRBD1. The J segment lost 0 bases and the V segment lost 5 bases, leaving 10 bases of the junction unmatched. This CDR3 comprises 17 residues. CDR1 and CDR2 from the germline V gene are SGHVS and FQNEAQ.